These T cell receptor beta chains were read from a single sample in a study of response to subunit inactivated influenza vaccine. A single record per CDR3 protein comes from TCRdb applying MiXCR to the RT-PCR reads. The sample yields hundreds of thousands of distinct CDR3 sequences, approximately 12% seen once. The sequencing used PBMCs from blood, collected on the day of vaccination. The receptors here all came from a man aged 45-65 years who received an inactivated influenza vaccine. CDR3s include the opening cysteine and the closing phenylalanine or tryptophan. The order of the fields is J gene, V gene, clone size, D gene, CDR3 DNA, CDR3 protein. D genes are given only for firm matches. Some rows have no size entry. The others give once, few or many, or a class for an expanded clone.

TRBJ2-7	TRBV20-1	few	TRBD2	TGCAGTGCTAGTTCATACGGAGCGGGGGAGCAGTACTTC	CSASSYGAGEQYF
TRBJ2-7	TRBV6-6	NA	NA	TGTGCCAGCAGGGGAGGCAGCCGTATCGAGCAGTACTTC	CASRGGSRIEQYF
TRBJ1-1	TRBV2	few	NA	TGTGCCAGCGGCAGGGGAAGGCGGATGAACACTGAAGCTTTCTTT	CASGRGRRMNTEAFF
TRBJ2-5	TRBV4-1	few	NA	TGCGCCAGCAGCCAAGTTATGGGCCCAGGGACCCAGTACTTC	CASSQVMGPGTQYF
TRBJ2-5	TRBV5-1	NA	NA	TGCGCCAGCAGCTTGCTGAATCAAGAGACCCAGTACTTC	CASSLLNQETQYF
TRBJ2-3	TRBV25-1	few	NA	TGTGCCAGCAGTGAATTCACAGATACGCAGTATTTT	CASSEFTDTQYF
TRBJ1-6	TRBV15	many	NA	TGTGCCACCAGCAGAGGTCTAGCGACTGCTAATTCACCCCTCCACTTT	CATSRGLATANSPLHF
TRBJ2-4	TRBV20-1	NA	TRBD2	TGCAGTGCTTCCCTCCGGGGGGGAAACATTCAGTACTTC	CSASLRGGNIQYF
TRBJ2-1	TRBV11-2	NA	TRBD1	TGTGCCAGCAGCTTATTACAGGGGGCTTTTAATGAGCAGTTCTTC	CASSLLQGAFNEQFF
TRBJ1-5	TRBV5-1	NA	NA	TGCGCCAGCAGCTTGGATGTCCGGGAAAGCAATCAGCCCCAGCATTTT	CASSLDVRESNQPQHF
TRBJ2-5	TRBV2	NA	TRBD2	TGTGCCAGCAGTCTTTCCGGGACTAGCGGGAGGAACACCGAGACCCAGCACTTC	CASSLSGTSGRNTETQHF
TRBJ2-5	TRBV5-1	many	TRBD1	TGCGCCAGCAGCCCCGGACAGGTCCAAGAGACCCAGTACTTC	CASSPGQVQETQYF
TRBJ2-1	TRBV28	NA	NA	TGTGCCACCCTCGACAGAGGCACTGAGCAGTTCTTC	CATLDRGTEQFF
TRBJ2-1	TRBV15	NA	TRBD2	TGTGCCACGACAAGGGGCGGGGGCTCCTACAATGAGCAGTTCTTC	CATTRGGGSYNEQFF
TRBJ2-1	TRBV27	many	NA	TGTGCCAGCACGGACGCCCCATGGGGCAATGAGCAGTTCTTC	CASTDAPWGNEQFF
TRBJ2-7	TRBV6-5	few	NA	TGTGCCAGCAGTTACAACGAACAAACGCTCGAGCAGTACTTC	CASSYNEQTLEQYF
TRBJ2-1	TRBV12-3/TRBV12-4	many	NA	TGTGCCAGCACTCCCGGCCCGGGGGGCTACTTCTTC	CASTPGPGGYFF
TRBJ2-7	TRBV6-5	NA	NA	TGTGCCAGCAGTTACTCCCAGAAACCGACCTACGAGCAGTACTTC	CASSYSQKPTYEQYF
TRBJ2-1	TRBV7-2	many	NA	TGTGCCAGCAGCTTAGTCGGACAGAACTACAATGAGCAGTTCTTC	CASSLVGQNYNEQFF
TRBJ2-1	TRBV3-1	many	TRBD2	TGTGCCAGCAGCCAAGGGGGCCTCGGGACTAGCGGGAGTGATGAGCAGTTCTTC	CASSQGGLGTSGSDEQFF
TRBJ2-3	TRBV12-3/TRBV12-4	NA	NA	TGTGCCAGCAGTTTAGCTTTATCGAGAGTCCCTAGCACAGATACGCAGTATTTT	CASSLALSRVPSTDTQYF
TRBJ2-7	TRBV11-2	NA	TRBD2	TGTGCCAGCAGCCCGGCCCGCGGGGGGGCTTACGAGCAGTACTTC	CASSPARGGAYEQYF
TRBJ2-7	TRBV12-3/TRBV12-4	NA	NA	TGTGCCAGCAGAATAATGAACTACGAGCAGTACTTC	CASRIMNYEQYF
TRBJ1-6	TRBV27	NA	NA	TGTGCCAGCAGTTCTACGTTGGGGGGAGGTTCACCCCTCCACTTT	CASSSTLGGGSPLHF
TRBJ2-2	TRBV20-1	NA	NA	TGCAGTGCCACTACCACCGGGGAGCTGTTTTTT	CSATTTGELFF
TRBJ2-7	TRBV29-1	NA	TRBD1	TGCAGCGCCGTCAAGCCGGGACAGGGATCCTACGAGCAGTACTTC	CSAVKPGQGSYEQYF
TRBJ1-5	TRBV12-3/TRBV12-4	NA	TRBD1	TGTGCCAGCAGTCGCACAGGGGCCCGGGAGCATTTT	CASSRTGAREHF
TRBJ1-2	TRBV5-4	NA	TRBD1	TGTGCCAGCAGCCTGGACAGGGATGATACCTATGGCTACACCTTC	CASSLDRDDTYGYTF
TRBJ2-2	TRBV2	NA	NA	TGTGCCAGCAGTGAGTTCGGGGGGGAGCTGTTTTTT	CASSEFGGELFF
TRBJ2-7	TRBV7-2	many	NA	TGTGCCAGCAGCAGGGACCGGCGGGAGCAGTACTTC	CASSRDRREQYF
TRBJ2-3	TRBV12-3/TRBV12-4	many	NA	TGTGCCAGCAGCCGCCGGGGGTTAACGCAGTATTTT	CASSRRGLTQYF
TRBJ2-2	TRBV5-6	few	NA	TGTGCCAGCAGCTCCCCCGCCGGGGAGCTGTTTTTT	CASSSPAGELFF
TRBJ2-2	TRBV6-1	NA	NA	TGTGCCAGCTCCTTCGTGGCGGGAAATGGGGACACCGGGGAGCTGTTTTTT	CASSFVAGNGDTGELFF
TRBJ2-3	TRBV6-2/TRBV6-3	NA	NA	TGTGCCAGCAGTCCCTATATAGCGGCAGATACGCAGTATTTT	CASSPYIAADTQYF